The 8 T cell receptor beta chains listed next were all sequenced from one sample in a study of blood T cell repertoires in COVID-19. Sequenced by immunoSEQ multiplex PCR; TCRdb stores in-frame clones only, minus some. The sample shows about 220,000 clones, under 90% of them seen only once. The source material was peripheral blood. These receptors were collected from a woman older than 75 with acute or convalescent COVID-19.

The V and J genes are TRBV30 and TRBJ1-2, with a weak D call TRBD1 (5 bases). The V and J ends lost 1 base and 8 bases respectively, with 14 bases between them. The CDR3 consists of 13 residues. Germline V lookup: CDR1 GTSNPN, CDR2 SVGIG (reference sequence). For the CDR3, the DNA is TGTGCCTGGAGTGACAAGGGGACTGGCGGCTACACCTTC. Encoded protein: CAWSDKGTGGYTF. Drawing the rest from reference TRBV30 and TRBJ1-2, the complete variable domain is SQTIHQWPATLVQPVGSPLSLECTVEGTSNPNLYWYRQAAGRGLQLLFYSVGIGQISSEVPQNLSASRPQDRQFILSSKKLLLSDSGFYLCAWSDKGTGGYTFGSGTRLTVV.

This rearrangement joins TRBV4-3 to TRBJ1-2; a weak D match, TRBD1 (5 bases). Germline assignment: CDR1 LGHNA and CDR2 YSLEER. The CDR3 totals 15 residues. The V end lost 0 bases, the J end lost 2 bases, and 10 bases lay between the germline ends. CDR3 sequence: CASSQDLGANYGYTF. The CDR3 DNA is TGCGCCAGCAGCCAAGATTTAGGGGCGAACTATGGCTACACCTTC.

The rearrangement links TRBV4-1 to TRBJ1-6; D not certain. The length of the CDR3 is 15 residues. Germline CDR1 is MGHRA and CDR2 is YSYEKL. Trimming left V 0 bases short and J 7 bases short, with 10 bases between. CDR3 sequence reads: CASSQDPGLNSPLHF. In DNA form, the CDR3 reads TGCGCCAGCAGCCAAGATCCGGGTCTAAATTCACCCCTCCACTTT.

The rearrangement uses TRBV11-1 and TRBJ2-7, with D hard to call. CDR3 size: 15 residues. CDR1 is SGHAT, CDR2 FQDESV, per germline (reference sequence). The V end lost 1 base, the J end lost 3 bases, and 13 bases lay between the germline ends. DNA of the CDR3: TGTGCCAGCAGCTTAGAACAGTCCATCTTCTACGAGCAGTACTTC. This sequence encodes CASSLEQSIFYEQYF.

This clone has only a few counts. The rearrangement links TRBV29-1 to TRBJ1-1; D is undetermined. The CDR3 has 13 amino acids. The germline V gene encodes CDR1 SQVTM and CDR2 ANQGSEA. Trimming stripped 7 bases from V and 0 bases from J, with 12 bases between. This chain's CDR3 is CSAVDGMNTEAFF. Here the CDR3 DNA reads TGCAGCGCTGTCGACGGGATGAACACTGAAGCTTTCTTT. Using reference TRBV29-1 and TRBJ1-1 for the parts outside the CDR3, the full variable domain is SAVISQKPSRDICQRGTSLTIQCQVDSQVTMMFWYRQQPGQSLTLIATANQGSEATYESGFVIDKFPISRPNLTFSTLTVSNMSPEDSSIYLCSAVDGMNTEAFFGQGTRLTVV.

The chain links TRBV5-8 to TRBJ2-3; 13 bases line up with TRBD2. There are 18 residues in the CDR3. J gave up 0 bases and V 0 bases, and 4 bases lay outside the gene matches. From germline, CDR1 is SGHTS and CDR2 YDEGEE. CDR3 in DNA: TGTGCCAGCAGCTTGGGACTAGCGGGGGGTTCTAGCACAGATACGCAGTATTTT. Protein product: CASSLGLAGGSSTDTQYF.

This CDR3 is CASSHGQPSYEQYF. CDR3 DNA sequence: TGTGCCAGCAGCCATGGACAGCCCTCCTACGAGCAGTACTTC. The genes are TRBV3-1 (or the pseudogene TRBV3-2) and TRBJ2-7; possibly TRBD1 for D (6 bases). V shed 3 bases and J shed 0 bases, with 9 bases lying between them. CDR1 is LGHDT, CDR2 YNNKEL, per germline (reference sequence). The CDR3 sequence is 14 residues long.

This chain uses TRBV27 with TRBJ1-2; 8 bases align to TRBD1. Germline CDR1 reads MNHEY; CDR2 reads SMNVEV (reference sequence). With V trimmed by 6 bases and J by 12 bases, 12 bases remained unmatched. CDR3 length: 13 amino acids. The CDR3 region has the DNA TGTGCCAGCAGACCGACAGGGGCGGTTAGGCACACCTTC. It is translated as CASRPTGAVRHTF.